One and the same sample provided the 19 T cell receptor beta chains below, sequenced in a study of blood T cell repertoires in COVID-19. The assay was immunoSEQ multiplex PCR, and TCRdb's table has in-frame clones only and misses some. Found here are 390,000 or so clones, more than 70% of them singletons; the top ten hold around 3%. Material: peripheral blood. Receptors were obtained from a woman aged 25 to 39 with COVID-19, enrolled during active disease.

J is TRBJ2-7 and V is TRBV7-8; 7 nucleotides align to TRBD1. Germline V gives CDR1 SGHVS, CDR2 FQNEAQ. The CDR3 sequence is 15 residues long. The junction had 13 bases not matched to a gene; V was cut back by 5 bases and J by 6 bases. CDR3 nucleotide sequence: TGTGCCAGCAGCCTAGAGACAGGGTCGGTATCCGAGCAGTACTTC. It is translated as CASSLETGSVSEQYF. Full variable domain (rest looked up from reference TRBV7-8 and TRBJ2-7): GAGVSQSPRYKVAKRGQDVALRCDPISGHVSLFWYQQALGQGPEFLTYFQNEAQLDKSGLPSDRFFAERPEGSVSTLKIQRTQQEDSAVYLCASSLETGSVSEQYFGPGTRLTVT.

V usage is TRBV11-2 and J usage is TRBJ1-5; possible D gene TRBD1, 5 bases. Germline loops: CDR1 SGHAT, CDR2 FQNNGV. The CDR3 contains 14 residues. With 1 base removed from V and 7 bases from J, the gap between germline ends came to 11 bases. CDR3 amino acids: CASSLADQGQPQHF. In DNA, the CDR3 is TGTGCCAGCAGCTTAGCCGACCAGGGACAGCCCCAGCATTTT.

This rearrangement joins TRBV27 to TRBJ1-1, with D perhaps TRBD1 (5 bases). The V and J ends lost 5 bases and 2 bases respectively, with 12 bases between them. The germline CDR1 and CDR2 sequences are MNHEY and SMNVEV (reference sequence). This CDR3 has 14 residues. CDR3 sequence (DNA): TGTGCCAGCAGTCGAGTTGACAGCAACACTGAAGCTTTCTTT. Its translation is CASSRVDSNTEAFF.

J is TRBJ2-2 and V is TRBV7-9; TRBD2 aligns across 8 bases. The germline CDR1 and CDR2 sequences are SEHNR and FQNEAQ (reference sequence). V lost 3 bases and J lost 3; bases outside the gene matches: 6. CDR3 length: 16 amino acids. CDR3 coding DNA: TGTGCCAGCAGCTTCGGGCGGGGGGCCGACACCGGGGAGCTGTTTTTT. It is translated as CASSFGRGADTGELFF.

V gene TRBV6-5 combines with J gene TRBJ2-3; 12 nucleotides match TRBD1. The ends lost 7 bases at V and 4 bases at J; junction bases unmatched: 6. This CDR3 is built from 15 residues. Germline V gene sequence: CDR1 MNHEY, CDR2 SVGAGI. The CDR3 reads CASTRGTGGPDTQYF. In DNA form, the CDR3 reads TGTGCCAGCACCAGAGGGACAGGGGGCCCAGATACGCAGTATTTT.

The chain joins TRBV7-9 to TRBJ2-1; 12 bases are shared with TRBD2. From germline, CDR1 is SEHNR and CDR2 FQNEAQ (reference sequence). Germline trimming cut 3 bases from V and 8 bases from J; bases unmatched to any gene: 8. The CDR3 has 16 amino acids. The CDR3 sequence: CASSFGASGGADEQFF. The CDR3 bases are TGTGCCAGCAGCTTCGGAGCTAGCGGGGGGGCCGATGAGCAGTTCTTC.

The genes are TRBV7-9 and TRBJ2-7; 10 nucleotides match TRBD1. CDR1 and CDR2 (germline): SEHNR, FQNEAQ (reference sequence). This CDR3 region has 14 residues. V lost 5 bases to trimming and J lost 3 bases; unmatched junction nucleotides: 4. The CDR3 DNA reads as TGTGCCAGCAGCCGGACAGGGGGTGGCTACGAGCAGTACTTC. This sequence encodes CASSRTGGGYEQYF.

The chain employs TRBV5-8 and TRBJ2-1, with 7 bases lining up with TRBD1. After removal of 0 bases from V and 5 bases from J, the junction contained 11 bases not matched to a gene. The length of the CDR3 is 17 residues. Germline V gives CDR1 SGHTS, CDR2 YDEGEE. The CDR3 nucleotides are TGTGCCAGCAGCTTGGTCACCCCCGGGACAGCCGACAATGAGCAGTTCTTC. Protein product: CASSLVTPGTADNEQFF.

This chain joins TRBV4-3 and TRBJ2-1; 9 bases are shared with TRBD1. This CDR3 region has 18 residues. V dropped 4 bases and J dropped 6; count of bases not matched to a gene: 16. Germline values: CDR1 LGHNA, CDR2 YSLEER. CDR3 in amino acids: CASSRAPAGTGPLNEQFF. CDR3 nucleotides: TGCGCCAGCAGCCGCGCCCCGGCCGGGACAGGGCCTCTCAATGAGCAGTTCTTC.

The V and J genes are TRBV6-2 or TRBV6-3 and TRBJ2-5; D remains ambiguous. CDR3 length: 16 residues. Trimming left V 5 bases short and J 0 bases short, with 16 bases between. Germline lookup yields CDR1 MNHEY and CDR2 SVGEGT. CDR3 in DNA: TGTGCCAGCAGTACCGGAGTGGGTCGGTACCAAGAGACCCAGTACTTC. Encoded protein: CASSTGVGRYQETQYF.

This clone was seen only a few times. The chain couples TRBV5-5 to TRBJ2-7; perhaps TRBD1 as D (5 bases). The CDR3 loop spans 14 amino acids. Germline CDR1 and CDR2: SGHKS and YYEKEE (reference sequence). V lost 4 bases and J 2 bases, leaving 13 bases between the germline ends. The CDR3 is CASSPGGRAYEQYF. Here the CDR3 DNA reads TGTGCCAGCAGCCCTGGTGGCAGGGCCTACGAGCAGTACTTC. The full variable domain, completed using reference TRBV5-5 and TRBJ2-7, is DAGVTQSPTHLIKTRGQQVTLRCSPISGHKSVSWYQQVLGQGPQFIFQYYEKEERGRGNFPDRFSARQFPNYSSELNVNALLLGDSALYLCASSPGGRAYEQYFGPGTRLTVT.

This chain connects TRBV29-1 to TRBJ2-2; the D gene is possibly TRBD1 (6 bases). With 7 bases removed from V and 0 bases from J, the gap between germline ends came to 18 bases. CDR1 and CDR2 (germline): SQVTM, ANQGSEA. The CDR3 contains 16 residues. This CDR3 is CSARLPGTPNTGELFF. The DNA for the CDR3 is TGCAGCGCAAGGCTTCCCGGGACACCGAACACCGGGGAGCTGTTTTTT.

This chain uses TRBV11-2 with TRBJ2-5; weak D call: TRBD2 (7 bases). The CDR3 loop spans 14 amino acids. Germline V lookup: CDR1 SGHAT, CDR2 FQNNGV. V was trimmed by 4 bases and J by 5 bases, leaving 14 bases between them. In nucleotides, the CDR3 is TGTGCCAGCAGCTCGCCGGGGGGCTGGGAGACCCAGTACTTC. It codes for CASSSPGGWETQYF.

This clone was found a few times. A read error may produce the germline difference seen at one junction end. V gene TRBV27 combines with J gene TRBJ1-6; 7 nucleotides agree with TRBD1. This CDR3 contains 18 residues. The germline CDR1 and CDR2 sequences are MNHEY and SMNVEV (reference sequence). This CDR3 reads CASSISFQGVSYNSPLHF. The CDR3 coding sequence is TGTGCCAGCAGTATATCCTTCCAGGGGGTTTCCTATAATTCACCCCTCCACTTT.

This CDR3 reads CASSRRATRADTQYF. As DNA, the CDR3 is TGTGCCAGTAGTAGAAGGGCGACGCGGGCAGATACGCAGTATTTT. V is TRBV19 and J is TRBJ2-3, with D possibly TRBD2 on 5 matching bases. Trimming took 4 bases from V and 4 from J, leaving 15 bases between them. This CDR3 contains 15 residues. The germline gives CDR1 LNHDA, CDR2 SQIVND (reference sequence).

The chain has TRBV5-1 and TRBJ2-3; 7 nucleotides align to TRBD1. Germline CDR1 SGHRS, CDR2 YFSETQ. This CDR3 region has 13 residues. J lost 6 bases, V lost 4 bases, and 5 bases had no gene match. CDR3 residues: CASSIEGQDTQYF. The CDR3 DNA reads TGCGCCAGCAGCATAGAGGGACAGGATACGCAGTATTTT.

The chain carries TRBV5-4 and TRBJ2-5, with a tentative D call TRBD1 (6 bases). This CDR3 is built from 13 residues. Per the germline V gene, CDR1 is SGHNT and CDR2 is YYREEE (reference sequence). V lost 4 bases to trimming and J lost 1 base, with 8 bases between them. CDR3 DNA sequence: TGTGCCAGCAGCCGCAGGGGCCAAGAGACCCAGTACTTC. This encodes CASSRRGQETQYF.

The chain is built from TRBV27 and TRBJ2-5, with TRBD2 matching over 13 bases. This CDR3 spans 16 amino acids. The germline V gene has CDR1 MNHEY and CDR2 SMNVEV (reference sequence). V lost 5 bases and J lost 4; bases outside the gene matches: 7. The CDR3 DNA is TGTGCCAGCAGTGTACTAGCGGGGGGGCCCGGAGAGACCCAGTACTTC. Translation gives CASSVLAGGPGETQYF.

This clone has a single count. The chain employs TRBV7-8 and TRBJ2-3, with D perhaps TRBD2 (6 bases). Germline CDR1 and CDR2: SGHVS and FQNEAQ. The ends were cut back, 2 bases at V and 4 bases at J, with 7 bases in the middle. The CDR3 spans 13 residues. Here the CDR3 reads CASSLPGADTQYF. CDR3 bases: TGTGCCAGCAGCTTACCGGGGGCAGATACGCAGTATTTT. Using reference TRBV7-8 and TRBJ2-3 for the parts outside the CDR3, the full variable domain is GAGVSQSPRYKVAKRGQDVALRCDPISGHVSLFWYQQALGQGPEFLTYFQNEAQLDKSGLPSDRFFAERPEGSVSTLKIQRTQQEDSAVYLCASSLPGADTQYFGPGTRLTVL.